This T cell receptor (beta chain) derives from a study of blood T cell repertoires in COVID-19. Looking at the study overall: The United States, Italy and Spain were the sources of the acute and convalescent COVID-19 samples. T cells, B-cell-depleted T cells, or PBMCs provided the cDNA or gDNA that served as material.

The length of the CDR3 is 16 residues. V trimming: 4 bases; J trimming: 5 bases; junction bases outside the gene matches: 10. Germline loops: CDR1 KGHDR, CDR2 SFDVKD. Study processing details: The assay estimated nucleated cells by amplifying reference gene primers. TCRdb keeps only in-frame clones here, not all; method: immunoSEQ multiplex PCR. V, J and clone size derive from that table, while D and trimming were established from the DNA sequence. The sample lists over 200,000 clones; over 80% were seen once. Seattle cases were enrolled at active infection and followed longitudinally. This TCR came from a man aged 25 to 40 with COVID-19, enrolled during active disease. Sequencing used peripheral blood. This rearrangement joins TRBV24-1 to TRBJ2-3, with TRBD1 identical over 8 bases. In DNA, the CDR3 is TGTGCCACCAGTGACCCAACAGGGGGTCAGGGAGATACGCAGTATTTT. Protein sequence: CATSDPTGGQGDTQYF.